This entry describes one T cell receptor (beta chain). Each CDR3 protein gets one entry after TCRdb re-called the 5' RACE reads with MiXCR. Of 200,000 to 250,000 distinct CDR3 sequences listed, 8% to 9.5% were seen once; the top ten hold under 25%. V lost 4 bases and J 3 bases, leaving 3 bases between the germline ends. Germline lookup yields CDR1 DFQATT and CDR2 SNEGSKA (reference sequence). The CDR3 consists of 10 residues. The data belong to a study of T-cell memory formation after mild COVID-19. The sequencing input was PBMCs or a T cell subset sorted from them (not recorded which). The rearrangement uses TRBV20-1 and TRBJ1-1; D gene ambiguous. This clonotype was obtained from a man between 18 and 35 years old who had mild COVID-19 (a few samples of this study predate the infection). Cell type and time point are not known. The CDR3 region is CSAMDTEAFF. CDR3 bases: TGCAGTGCTATGGACACTGAAGCTTTCTTT.